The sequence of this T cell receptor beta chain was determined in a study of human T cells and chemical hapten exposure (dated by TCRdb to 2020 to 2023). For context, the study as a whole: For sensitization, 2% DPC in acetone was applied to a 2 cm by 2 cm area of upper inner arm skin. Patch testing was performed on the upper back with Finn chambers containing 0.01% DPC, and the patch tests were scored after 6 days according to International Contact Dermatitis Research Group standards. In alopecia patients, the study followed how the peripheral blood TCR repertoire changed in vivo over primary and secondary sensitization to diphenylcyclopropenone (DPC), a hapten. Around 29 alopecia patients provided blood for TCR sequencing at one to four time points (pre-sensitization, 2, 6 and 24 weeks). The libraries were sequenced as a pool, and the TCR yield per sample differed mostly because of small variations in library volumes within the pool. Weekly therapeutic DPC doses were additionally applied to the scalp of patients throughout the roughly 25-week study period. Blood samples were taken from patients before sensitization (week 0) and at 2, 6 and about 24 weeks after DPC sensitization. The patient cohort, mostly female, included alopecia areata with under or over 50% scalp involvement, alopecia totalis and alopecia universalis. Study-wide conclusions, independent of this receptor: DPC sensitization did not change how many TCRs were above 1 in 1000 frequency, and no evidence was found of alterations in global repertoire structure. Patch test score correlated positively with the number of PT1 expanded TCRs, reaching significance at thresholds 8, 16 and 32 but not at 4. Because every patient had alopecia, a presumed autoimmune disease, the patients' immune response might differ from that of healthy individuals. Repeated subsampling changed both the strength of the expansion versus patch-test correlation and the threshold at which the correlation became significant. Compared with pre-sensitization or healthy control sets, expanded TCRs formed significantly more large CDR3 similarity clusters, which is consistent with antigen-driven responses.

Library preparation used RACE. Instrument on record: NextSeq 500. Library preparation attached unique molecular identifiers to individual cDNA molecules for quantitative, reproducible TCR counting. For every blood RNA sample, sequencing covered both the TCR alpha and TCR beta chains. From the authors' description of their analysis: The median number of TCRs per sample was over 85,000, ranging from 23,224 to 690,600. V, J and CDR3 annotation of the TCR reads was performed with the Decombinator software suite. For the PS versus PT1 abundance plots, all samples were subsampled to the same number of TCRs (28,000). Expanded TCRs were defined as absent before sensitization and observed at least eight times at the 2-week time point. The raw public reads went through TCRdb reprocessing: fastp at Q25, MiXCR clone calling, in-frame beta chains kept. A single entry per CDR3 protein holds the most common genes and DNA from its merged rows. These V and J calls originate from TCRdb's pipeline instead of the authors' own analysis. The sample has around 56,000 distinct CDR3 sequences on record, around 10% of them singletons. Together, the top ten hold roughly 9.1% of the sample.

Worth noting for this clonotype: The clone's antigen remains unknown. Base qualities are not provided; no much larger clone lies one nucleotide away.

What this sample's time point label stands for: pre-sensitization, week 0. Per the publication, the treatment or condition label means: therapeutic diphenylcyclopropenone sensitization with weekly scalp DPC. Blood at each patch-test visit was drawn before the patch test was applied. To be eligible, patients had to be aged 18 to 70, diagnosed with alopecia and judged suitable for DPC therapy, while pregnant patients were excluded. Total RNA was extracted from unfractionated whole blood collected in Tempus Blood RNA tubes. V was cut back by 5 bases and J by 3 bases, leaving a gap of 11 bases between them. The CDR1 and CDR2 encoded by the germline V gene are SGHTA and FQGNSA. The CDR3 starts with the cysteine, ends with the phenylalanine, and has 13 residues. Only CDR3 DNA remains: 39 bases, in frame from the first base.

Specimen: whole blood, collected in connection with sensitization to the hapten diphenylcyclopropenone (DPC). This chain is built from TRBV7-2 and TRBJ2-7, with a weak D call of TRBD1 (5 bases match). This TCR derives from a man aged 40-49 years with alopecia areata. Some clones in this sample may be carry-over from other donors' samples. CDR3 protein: CASSVDRNYEQYF. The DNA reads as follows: TGTGCCAGCAGCGTAGACAGAAACTACGAGCAGTACTTC.